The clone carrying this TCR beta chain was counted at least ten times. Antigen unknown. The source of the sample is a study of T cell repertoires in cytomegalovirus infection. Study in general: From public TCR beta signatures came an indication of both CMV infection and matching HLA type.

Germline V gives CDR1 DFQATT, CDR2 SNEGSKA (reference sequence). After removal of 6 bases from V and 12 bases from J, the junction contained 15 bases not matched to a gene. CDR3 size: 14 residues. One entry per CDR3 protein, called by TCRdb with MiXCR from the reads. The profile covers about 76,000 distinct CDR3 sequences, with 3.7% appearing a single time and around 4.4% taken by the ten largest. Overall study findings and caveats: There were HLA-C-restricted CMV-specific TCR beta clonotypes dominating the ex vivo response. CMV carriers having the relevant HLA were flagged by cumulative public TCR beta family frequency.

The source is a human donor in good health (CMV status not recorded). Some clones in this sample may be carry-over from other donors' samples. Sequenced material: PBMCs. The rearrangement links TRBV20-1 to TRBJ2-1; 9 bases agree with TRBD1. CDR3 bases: TGCAGTGCGTCCGGGACAGGGCCATCTAGGGCGCAGTTCTTC. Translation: CSASGTGPSRAQFF.